Shown below are 25 T cell receptor beta chains from a single sample sequenced in a study of shared clonotypes between healthy human individuals. This table comes from immunoSEQ multiplex PCR, and its TCRdb copy is limited to in-frame clones, with some not included. The sample contains 450,000 to 500,000 clones, 81% of which appear only once. Sequences were obtained from PBMCs. The receptors derive from a woman aged 40 to 55 in good health. Some clones in this sample may be carry-over from other donors' samples.

In regard to this clone: A far larger clone is a single base away, which makes a read error likely. The J gene is TRBJ1-3, the V gene TRBV5-1; unclear D gene. Germline V CDR1 and CDR2: SGHRS, YFSETQ. Trimming took off 4 bases at V and 4 bases at J, with 3 bases between the two ends. CDR3 length: 11 residues. CDR3 coding DNA: TGCGCCAGCAGCACAGGAAACACCATATATTTT. Translating gives CASSTGNTIYF.

The J gene is TRBJ2-3, the V gene TRBV27; maybe TRBD2 (6 bases). The germline gives CDR1 MNHEY, CDR2 SMNVEV (reference sequence). Trimming cost V 6 bases and J 5 bases, with 30 bases left between them. This CDR3 spans 19 amino acids. The CDR3 region is CASRLRWNWDFGREDTQYF. CDR3 nucleotide sequence: TGTGCCAGCAGACTACGATGGAATTGGGACTTTGGGAGAGAAGATACGCAGTATTTT.

This chain uses TRBV19 with TRBJ2-7; 7 bases fit TRBD2. Germline V gene sequence: CDR1 LNHDA, CDR2 SQIVND (reference sequence). J gave up 5 bases and V 5 bases, and 9 bases lay outside the gene matches. The CDR3 totals 14 residues. Here the CDR3 reads CASSPQAGDHEQYF. CDR3 nucleotide sequence: TGTGCCAGTAGTCCTCAGGCGGGAGACCACGAGCAGTACTTC.

The V call is TRBV6-1, the J call TRBJ2-7; weak D call: TRBD1 (5 bases). With 2 bases removed from V and 3 bases from J, the gap between germline ends came to 11 bases. This CDR3 is 14 amino acids long. CDR1 and CDR2 (germline): MNHNS, SASEGT. CDR3 protein: CASSEIGALYEQYF. The CDR3 DNA sequence: TGTGCCAGCAGTGAAATTGGGGCGCTCTACGAGCAGTACTTC.

This clone was counted a few times. The J gene is TRBJ2-7, the V gene TRBV7-2; 7 bases are shared with TRBD1. From germline, CDR1 is SGHTA and CDR2 FQGNSA. There are 14 residues in the CDR3. V lost 5 bases to trimming and J lost 4 bases; unmatched junction nucleotides: 8. The DNA for the CDR3 is TGTGCCAGCAGCCAGACAAGGGACAGTTACGAGCAGTACTTC. Translation: CASSQTRDSYEQYF.

A note on this clone: A read error is likely here: a far larger clone is one base away. This sample includes further DNA sequences coding for the same CDR3. The rearrangement joins TRBV29-1 to TRBJ1-1, with TRBD1 as a possible D gene (5 bases). Trimming took 6 bases from V and 3 from J, leaving 17 bases between them. The germline CDR1 and CDR2 sequences are SQVTM and ANQGSEA. The CDR3 consists of 14 residues. CDR3 loop: CSVLGRGSDTEAFF. CDR3 bases: TGCAGCGTCCTCGGGCGGGGGTCGGACACTGAAGCTTTCTTT.

The gene calls are TRBV6-1 and TRBJ1-4; TRBD1 matches 10 bases. The CDR3 runs to 14 residues. CDR1 is MNHNS and CDR2 is SASEGT in the germline V gene. V lost 4 bases, J lost 8 bases, and 4 bases stayed unmatched. The DNA of the CDR3 is TGTGCCAGCAGTGGTAGGACAGGGGGAGAAAAACTGTTTTTT. Amino acids: CASSGRTGGEKLFF.

This clone has a single count. This sequence joins TRBV2 and TRBJ2-5; 7 bases align to TRBD2. Germline CDR1 is SNHLY and CDR2 is FYNNEI. The CDR3 extends over 16 amino acids. V dropped 6 bases and J dropped 0; count of bases not matched to a gene: 10. Here the CDR3 DNA reads TGTGCCAGCAGCTCAAGGTGGGGGGGGGACCAAGAGACCCAGTACTTC. Amino acid sequence: CASSSRWGGDQETQYF.

The chain has TRBV2 and TRBJ2-2; perhaps D is TRBD1 or TRBD2 (5 bases each). Germline V gene sequence: CDR1 SNHLY, CDR2 FYNNEI. V gave up 8 bases and J gave up 1 base, with 11 bases separating them. The CDR3 covers 14 residues. This CDR3 is CASLPGRNTGELFF. DNA of the CDR3: TGTGCCAGCTTACCGGGACGGAACACCGGGGAGCTGTTTTTT.

V usage is TRBV6-1 and J usage is TRBJ1-1; a possible D gene is TRBD1 (6 bases). Looked up from germline, CDR1 is MNHNS and CDR2 is SASEGT. This CDR3 region has 15 residues. Trimming took 4 bases from V and 1 from J, leaving 13 bases between them. The CDR3 loop reads CASSGGQFGNTEAFF. The CDR3 DNA sequence: TGTGCCAGCAGTGGAGGACAGTTTGGGAACACTGAAGCTTTCTTT.

A note on this clone: This is likely an artifact of a read error, given a far larger clone one base away. This chain links TRBV4-1 with TRBJ1-1; the D is unclear. The CDR3 is 14 amino acids. V lost 5 bases, J lost 3 bases, and 13 bases lay in between. CDR1 is MGHRA, CDR2 YSYEKL, per germline. The DNA of the CDR3 is TGCGCCAGCAGCTCCGGGTTGCTGTACACTGAAGCTTTCTTT. This gives the protein CASSSGLLYTEAFF.

The chain links TRBV27 to TRBJ2-1; 11 positions match TRBD2. The J segment lost 7 bases and the V segment lost 5 bases, leaving 25 bases of the junction unmatched. The CDR3 runs to 21 residues. From germline, CDR1 is MNHEY and CDR2 SMNVEV (reference sequence). The CDR3 bases are TGTGCCAGCAGTCTCCATCCAGGGGAAGCTAGCGGGAGGATTCCTTTGAATGAGCAGTTCTTC. Its protein product is CASSLHPGEASGRIPLNEQFF.

The V call is TRBV7-2, the J call TRBJ2-7; the D gene could be TRBD1 or TRBD2 (5 bases each). The V end lost 5 bases, the J end lost 0 bases, and 11 bases lay between the germline ends. Germline V gene data show CDR1 as SGHTA and CDR2 as FQGNSA. CDR3 size: 14 residues. DNA for the CDR3: TGTGCCAGCAGCACTGGGGACGGCTCCTACGAGCAGTACTTC. Its protein product is CASSTGDGSYEQYF.

This chain joins TRBV5-6 and TRBJ1-1, with D possibly being TRBD1 (6 bases). Per the germline V gene, CDR1 is SGHDT and CDR2 is YYEEEE. Trimming removed 8 bases at V and 2 bases at J, with 10 bases between. This CDR3 region has 12 residues. Written as DNA, the CDR3 is TGTGCCAGACAGGGAAGCAACACTGAAGCTTTCTTT. It specifies CARQGSNTEAFF.

The chain carries TRBV27 and TRBJ1-1; perhaps TRBD1 as D (5 bases). V lost 5 bases, J lost 3 bases, and 13 bases lay in between. Germline V gives CDR1 MNHEY, CDR2 SMNVEV (reference sequence). The CDR3 totals 14 residues. Here the CDR3 DNA reads TGTGCCAGCAGTGCCCGCCGGGGGGACACTGAAGCTTTCTTT. Protein: CASSARRGDTEAFF.

The chain joins TRBV6-1 to TRBJ2-7, with 7 positions matching TRBD2. Germline V CDR1 and CDR2: MNHNS, SASEGT. This CDR3 has 14 residues. The V gene end was trimmed by 1 base and the J gene end by 11 bases; junction bases not matched to a gene: 11. This chain's CDR3 is CASSEVLAETGEYF. CDR3 coding DNA: TGTGCCAGCAGTGAAGTGCTAGCGGAGACTGGGGAGTACTTC.

The gene calls are TRBV7-2 and TRBJ2-5; D perhaps matches TRBD1 (7 bases). V was shortened by 0 bases and J by 5 bases, with 10 bases between the two germline ends. CDR3 length: 14 residues. The germline V gene encodes CDR1 SGHTA and CDR2 FQGNSA. The CDR3 protein is CASSLARGVETQYF. CDR3 DNA sequence: TGTGCCAGCAGCTTAGCCAGGGGGGTCGAGACCCAGTACTTC.

The V call is TRBV25-1, the J call TRBJ2-6; D remains ambiguous. CDR1 is MGHDK, CDR2 SYGVNS, per germline. Deletions cut 3 bases from V and 0 bases from J, with 3 bases between. This CDR3 comprises 14 residues. CDR3 sequence (DNA): TGTGCCAGCAGTGATCTCTCTGGGGCCAACGTCCTGACTTTC. It translates to CASSDLSGANVLTF.

Note on this clone: It is likely a read error: a sequence one base away is far more abundant. The chain links TRBV4-3 to TRBJ2-7; D perhaps matches TRBD2 (6 bases). This CDR3 contains 14 residues. CDR1 is LGHNA, CDR2 YSLEER, per germline. The CDR3 loop reads CASGQGSGTYEQYF. The CDR3 bases are TGCGCCAGCGGCCAAGGTAGCGGAACCTACGAGCAGTACTTC.

The sample holds one count of this clone. The rearrangement links TRBV10-3 to TRBJ2-1; D is perhaps TRBD1 (8 bases). V was cut by 7 bases and J by 12 bases, with 22 bases left in between. Germline V gene sequence: CDR1 ENHRY, CDR2 SYGVKD. The CDR3 is 14 residues long. The CDR3 is CAIKPDREGKGQFF. In DNA, the CDR3 is TGTGCCATCAAACCGGACAGGGAGGGAAAGGGGCAGTTCTTC.

This clone came up many times. The chain uses TRBV30 and TRBJ2-1, with 9 bases identical to TRBD2. CDR3 length equals 15 residues. Losses at the gene ends were 3 bases for V and 1 base for J; bases not matched to a gene: 4. The V gene's germline CDR1 is GTSNPN and CDR2 SVGIG (reference sequence). The CDR3 bases are TGTGCCTGGAGAAGACTAGCGGTTTCCTACAATGAGCAGTTCTTC. Translating gives CAWRRLAVSYNEQFF.

The V gene is TRBV7-9, the J gene TRBJ2-3; D tentatively fits TRBD1 or TRBD2 (5 bases each). Per germline, CDR1 SEHNR and CDR2 FQNEAQ (reference sequence). The CDR3 length is 14 residues. The germline V and J ends were trimmed by 3 bases and 0 bases, with 7 bases remaining between them. CDR3 region: CASSFGDSTDTQYF. CDR3 nucleotide sequence: TGTGCCAGCAGCTTCGGGGACAGCACAGATACGCAGTATTTT.

The CDR3 spells CASSQVDNEQFF. DNA of the CDR3: TGTGCCAGCAGCCAAGTGGACAATGAGCAGTTCTTC. This chain joins TRBV4-2 and TRBJ2-1; D gene unclear. Looked up from germline, CDR1 is LGHNA and CDR2 is YNFKEQ. The V end was cut by 1 base, the J end by 5 bases, with 3 bases between. The CDR3 is 12 amino acids.

For the CDR3, the DNA is TGTGCCATCAGGCCGACAGGGTATTCAAAGACTGAAGCTTTCTTT. Translated: CAIRPTGYSKTEAFF. The chain recombines TRBV10-3 with TRBJ1-1; 7 bases map to TRBD1. The germline V gene encodes CDR1 ENHRY and CDR2 SYGVKD. Trimming removed 6 bases from V and 5 bases from J; junction bases left unmatched: 12. There are 15 residues in the CDR3.

This clone came up once. The chain joins TRBV5-4 to TRBJ2-2; D is unresolved. V gave up 0 bases and J gave up 7 bases, with 4 bases separating them. This CDR3 spans 12 amino acids. Germline V gene sequence: CDR1 SGHNT, CDR2 YYREEE (reference sequence). The CDR3 DNA reads TGTGCCAGCAGCTTGGGCGGCGGGGAGCTGTTTTTT. Translating gives CASSLGGGELFF.